The rows below give T cell receptor beta chains drawn from one sample of a study of CD8+CD57+ T cells in acquired aplastic anemia. Each CDR3 protein is one row after TCRdb ran MiXCR on the reads. The sample has some 140,000 distinct CDR3 sequences, 41% seen once; the top ten hold 8% to 9%. Sequencing used sorted CD4+, CD8+, or CD8+CD57+ T cells (not recorded which) from PBMCs. The receptors derive from a human donor in good health, serving as a control. Both conserved end residues are part of each CDR3. The D gene is left open where the match is weak. Size tells how often a clone was seen (once, few, many) or the class of an expanded clone, and some rows leave it out.

D gene: TRBD2
clone size: many
J gene: TRBJ2-1
V gene: TRBV24-1
CDR3 DNA: TGTGCCACCAGTGCGGGACTAGACGATGAGCAGTTCTTC
CDR3 protein: CATSAGLDDEQFF

D gene: -
clone size: -
J gene: TRBJ2-6
V gene: TRBV25-1
CDR3 DNA: TGTGCCAGCGGGCGCCTCTCTGGGGCCAACGCCCTGACTTTC
CDR3 protein: CASGRLSGANALTF

D gene: -
clone size: few
J gene: TRBJ1-1
V gene: TRBV7-9
CDR3 DNA: TGTGCCAGCAGCCCCTCTCCCGGGGCTTTCTTT
CDR3 protein: CASSPSPGAFF

D gene: TRBD2
clone size: -
J gene: TRBJ2-3
V gene: TRBV24-1
CDR3 DNA: TGTGCCACCCGGGGACTATGGGATACGCAGTATTTT
CDR3 protein: CATRGLWDTQYF

D gene: TRBD2
clone size: -
J gene: TRBJ2-1
V gene: TRBV11-2
CDR3 DNA: TGTGCCAGCAGCTTATTGATTGGACTAGCGGGAGTTAATGAGCAGTTCTTC
CDR3 protein: CASSLLIGLAGVNEQFF

D gene: TRBD1
clone size: -
J gene: TRBJ1-3
V gene: TRBV29-1
CDR3 DNA: TGCAGCATCGATTCGACAGGGACTGGAAACACCATATATTTT
CDR3 protein: CSIDSTGTGNTIYF

D gene: TRBD1
clone size: many
J gene: TRBJ2-7
V gene: TRBV10-3
CDR3 DNA: TGTGCCATCAGGTGGACGGACAGGGACATCAACGAGCAGTACTTC
CDR3 protein: CAIRWTDRDINEQYF

D gene: -
clone size: -
J gene: TRBJ2-7
V gene: TRBV12-3/TRBV12-4
CDR3 DNA: TGTGCCAGCAGTTTAGGGATCTCGACCTACGAGCAGTACTTC
CDR3 protein: CASSLGISTYEQYF

D gene: -
clone size: many
J gene: TRBJ1-4
V gene: TRBV6-1
CDR3 DNA: TGTGCCAGCAGTCCCAGGGGACTAGGTGAAAAACTGTTTTTT
CDR3 protein: CASSPRGLGEKLFF

D gene: TRBD2
clone size: many
J gene: TRBJ2-1
V gene: TRBV7-2
CDR3 DNA: TGTGCCAGCAGCCCGGGGGGACTATCCATCAATGAGCAGTTCTTC
CDR3 protein: CASSPGGLSINEQFF

D gene: -
clone size: many
J gene: TRBJ2-7
V gene: TRBV6-1
CDR3 DNA: TGTGCCGGGACCGGGACGGGGACCTACGAGCAGTACTTC
CDR3 protein: CAGTGTGTYEQYF

D gene: TRBD1
clone size: -
J gene: TRBJ2-7
V gene: TRBV15
CDR3 DNA: TGTGCCACCGGGACAGGGTTATACGAGCAGTACTTC
CDR3 protein: CATGTGLYEQYF

D gene: TRBD2
clone size: many
J gene: TRBJ2-1
V gene: TRBV7-2
CDR3 DNA: TGTGCCAGCACCGATAGACTAGCGGGAGGGCCAAGTGAGCAGTTCTTC
CDR3 protein: CASTDRLAGGPSEQFF

D gene: -
clone size: -
J gene: TRBJ2-1
V gene: TRBV10-3
CDR3 DNA: TGTGCCATCAGTGAGTCATTACTGAATACAATCGAGCAGTTCTTC
CDR3 protein: CAISESLLNTIEQFF

D gene: -
clone size: many
J gene: TRBJ1-1
V gene: TRBV6-5
CDR3 DNA: TGTGCCAGCAGTTACTTAAACACTGAAGCTTTCTTT
CDR3 protein: CASSYLNTEAFF

D gene: TRBD1
clone size: many
J gene: TRBJ2-7
V gene: TRBV19
CDR3 DNA: TGTGCCAGTAGCCGGACAGGGGACTACGAGCAGTACTTC
CDR3 protein: CASSRTGDYEQYF

D gene: -
clone size: many
J gene: TRBJ1-1
V gene: TRBV6-1
CDR3 DNA: TGTGCCACCTCGGAGGGGGTTTGGACTGAAGCTTTCTTT
CDR3 protein: CATSEGVWTEAFF

D gene: -
clone size: -
J gene: TRBJ1-6
V gene: TRBV5-1
CDR3 DNA: TGCGCCAGCAGCCCTGGAGGGGATACGAGTTCACCCCTCCACTTT
CDR3 protein: CASSPGGDTSSPLHF

D gene: TRBD1
clone size: -
J gene: TRBJ1-6
V gene: TRBV5-5
CDR3 DNA: TGTGCCAGCAGCGATAACAGGGGGCGATCACCCCTCCACTTT
CDR3 protein: CASSDNRGRSPLHF

D gene: -
clone size: many
J gene: TRBJ1-2
V gene: TRBV28
CDR3 DNA: TGTGCCAGCAAAACCGTAGCGGGGGATCGGGGCTACACCTTC
CDR3 protein: CASKTVAGDRGYTF

D gene: TRBD1
clone size: once
J gene: TRBJ2-5
V gene: TRBV5-1
CDR3 DNA: TGCGCCAGCAGCTCTTCGGGACAGGGGCAAGAGACCCAGTACTTC
CDR3 protein: CASSSSGQGQETQYF

D gene: -
clone size: few
J gene: TRBJ1-6
V gene: TRBV25-1
CDR3 DNA: TGTGCCAGCAGTGAAAGACGAGGGAACTATAATTCACCCCTCCACTTT
CDR3 protein: CASSERRGNYNSPLHF

D gene: TRBD1
clone size: few
J gene: TRBJ1-2
V gene: TRBV27
CDR3 DNA: TGTGCCAGCAGTTTAATTCCCCGGACAGGGGACTTTTATGGCTACACCTTC
CDR3 protein: CASSLIPRTGDFYGYTF

D gene: -
clone size: -
J gene: TRBJ1-3
V gene: TRBV25-1
CDR3 DNA: TGTGCCAGCGTTGCGTCATCGGGAAACACCATATATTTT
CDR3 protein: CASVASSGNTIYF

D gene: -
clone size: many
J gene: TRBJ2-3
V gene: TRBV10-1
CDR3 DNA: TGCGCCAGCAGTGACCTCGGAGCTACAGATACGCAGTATTTT
CDR3 protein: CASSDLGATDTQYF

D gene: TRBD2
clone size: many
J gene: TRBJ2-2
V gene: TRBV5-8
CDR3 DNA: TGTGCCAGCAGCCCACAGCGGGACGGGGAGCTGTTTTTT
CDR3 protein: CASSPQRDGELFF

D gene: -
clone size: once
J gene: TRBJ1-2
V gene: TRBV10-1
CDR3 DNA: TGCGCCAGCAGTGAGTCCGGGGCAGTAGGCTACACCTTC
CDR3 protein: CASSESGAVGYTF

D gene: TRBD1
clone size: -
J gene: TRBJ1-5
V gene: TRBV27
CDR3 DNA: TGTGCCAGCAGTGCCAACACAGGGGGGAATCAGCCCCAGCATTTT
CDR3 protein: CASSANTGGNQPQHF

D gene: -
clone size: many
J gene: TRBJ2-3
V gene: TRBV3-1
CDR3 DNA: TGTGCCAGCAGCCAGTCCCTAGCAGCCACAGATACGCAGTATTTT
CDR3 protein: CASSQSLAATDTQYF

D gene: -
clone size: few
J gene: TRBJ1-4
V gene: TRBV6-1
CDR3 DNA: TGTGCCAGCAGTGAAACCTTAGGGGGGGTGGGTGAAAAACTGTTTTTT
CDR3 protein: CASSETLGGVGEKLFF

D gene: -
clone size: -
J gene: TRBJ2-7
V gene: TRBV10-1
CDR3 DNA: TGCGCCAGCAGTGAGTCGATAGTATCCTCCTACGAGCAGTACTTC
CDR3 protein: CASSESIVSSYEQYF

D gene: TRBD1
clone size: many
J gene: TRBJ2-7
V gene: TRBV6-1
CDR3 DNA: TGTGCCAGCAAGACAGGGGCCTACGAGCAGTACTTC
CDR3 protein: CASKTGAYEQYF

D gene: -
clone size: many
J gene: TRBJ1-2
V gene: TRBV6-1
CDR3 DNA: TGTGCCAGCAGAAGCATCTGGAACTATGGCTACACCTTC
CDR3 protein: CASRSIWNYGYTF

D gene: TRBD1
clone size: -
J gene: TRBJ1-2
V gene: TRBV19
CDR3 DNA: TGTGCCAGTAGTTCAGGACAGGGTCTAGCCACTAACTATGGCTACACCTTC
CDR3 protein: CASSSGQGLATNYGYTF

D gene: TRBD1
clone size: -
J gene: TRBJ1-2
V gene: TRBV6-2/TRBV6-3
CDR3 DNA: TGTGCCAGCAGTTATTGGGCGGAAACACAGGGGAAGGACTATGGCTACACCTTC
CDR3 protein: CASSYWAETQGKDYGYTF

D gene: -
clone size: -
J gene: TRBJ1-4
V gene: TRBV7-2
CDR3 DNA: TGTGCCAGCAGCCCGAGTGAAAAACTGTTTTTT
CDR3 protein: CASSPSEKLFF

D gene: -
clone size: many
J gene: TRBJ2-3
V gene: TRBV20-1
CDR3 DNA: TGCAGTGCTAGAGCGGCAGAGCACGCCACAGATACGCAGTATTTT
CDR3 protein: CSARAAEHATDTQYF

D gene: TRBD2
clone size: -
J gene: TRBJ2-3
V gene: TRBV25-1
CDR3 DNA: TGTGCCAGCAGTGATTACGGGGGGAACACAGATACGCAGTATTTT
CDR3 protein: CASSDYGGNTDTQYF

D gene: -
clone size: -
J gene: TRBJ1-6
V gene: TRBV2
CDR3 DNA: TGTGCCAGCAGTGATCCCAAGGGGAGCTCACCCCTCCACTTT
CDR3 protein: CASSDPKGSSPLHF

D gene: TRBD1
clone size: many
J gene: TRBJ2-1
V gene: TRBV6-5
CDR3 DNA: TGTGCCAGCAGTTACATGGACAGGGTTTTCTACAATGAGCAGTTCTTC
CDR3 protein: CASSYMDRVFYNEQFF

D gene: TRBD1
clone size: few
J gene: TRBJ2-3
V gene: TRBV6-1
CDR3 DNA: TGTGCCAGCAGTGAAGCGGGACAGGGGGAGACAGATACGCAGTATTTT
CDR3 protein: CASSEAGQGETDTQYF

D gene: -
clone size: many
J gene: TRBJ2-5
V gene: TRBV9
CDR3 DNA: TGTGCCAGCGCCTCCGAGGGGGTCCAAGAGACCCAGTACTTC
CDR3 protein: CASASEGVQETQYF

D gene: -
clone size: many
J gene: TRBJ2-1
V gene: TRBV20-1
CDR3 DNA: TGCAGTGCTAGACCAAAGCGGGCGGCGGGCCATGAGCAGTTCTTC
CDR3 protein: CSARPKRAAGHEQFF

D gene: TRBD2
clone size: many
J gene: TRBJ2-3
V gene: TRBV3-1
CDR3 DNA: TGTGCCAGCAGCCAAGTCCGTAAGCGGGAAGGCACAGATACGCAGTATTTT
CDR3 protein: CASSQVRKREGTDTQYF

D gene: -
clone size: -
J gene: TRBJ1-4
V gene: TRBV6-2/TRBV6-3
CDR3 DNA: TGTGCCAGCAGCCCCCGGGTGAAGGAAAAACTGTTTTTT
CDR3 protein: CASSPRVKEKLFF

D gene: TRBD1
clone size: many
J gene: TRBJ1-2
V gene: TRBV7-2
CDR3 DNA: TGTGCCAGCAGCTCCCGGACAGGGAATGGCTACACCTTC
CDR3 protein: CASSSRTGNGYTF

D gene: -
clone size: -
J gene: TRBJ1-1
V gene: TRBV2
CDR3 DNA: TGTGCCAGCAGTCGGGATGAAGCTTTCTTT
CDR3 protein: CASSRDEAFF

D gene: TRBD2
clone size: many
J gene: TRBJ2-1
V gene: TRBV10-1
CDR3 DNA: TGCGCCAGCAGTGTTAGCGGGAGCTCCAATGAGCAGTTCTTC
CDR3 protein: CASSVSGSSNEQFF

D gene: -
clone size: -
J gene: TRBJ1-1
V gene: TRBV2
CDR3 DNA: TGTGCCAGCAGTGAAGCGCGGGGTGTCACTGAAGCTTTCTTT
CDR3 protein: CASSEARGVTEAFF